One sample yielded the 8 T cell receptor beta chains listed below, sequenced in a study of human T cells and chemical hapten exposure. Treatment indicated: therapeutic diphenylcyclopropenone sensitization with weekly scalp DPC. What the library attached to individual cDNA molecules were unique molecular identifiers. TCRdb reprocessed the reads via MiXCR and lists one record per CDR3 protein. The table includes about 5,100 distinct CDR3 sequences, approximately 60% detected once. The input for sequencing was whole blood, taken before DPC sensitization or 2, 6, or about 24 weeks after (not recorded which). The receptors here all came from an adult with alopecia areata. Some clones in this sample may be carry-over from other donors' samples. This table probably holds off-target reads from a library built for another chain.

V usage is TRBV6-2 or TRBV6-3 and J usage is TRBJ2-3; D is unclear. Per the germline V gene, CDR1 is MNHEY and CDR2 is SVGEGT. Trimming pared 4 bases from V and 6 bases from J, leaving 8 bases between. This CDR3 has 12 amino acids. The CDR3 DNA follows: TGTGCCAGCAGTTGGACGTCCGATACGCAGTATTTT. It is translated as CASSWTSDTQYF.

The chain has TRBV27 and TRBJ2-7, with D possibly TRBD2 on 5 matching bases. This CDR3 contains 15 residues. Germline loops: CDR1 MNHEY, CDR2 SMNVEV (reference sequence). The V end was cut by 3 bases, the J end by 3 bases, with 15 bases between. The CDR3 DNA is TGTGCCAGCAGTTTGGAAGGGAGTTGGGGCTACGAGCAGTACTTC. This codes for CASSLEGSWGYEQYF.

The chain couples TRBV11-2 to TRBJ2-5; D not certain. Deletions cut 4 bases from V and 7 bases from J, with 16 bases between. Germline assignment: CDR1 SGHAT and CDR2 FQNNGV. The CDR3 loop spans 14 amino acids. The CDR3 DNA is TGTGCCAGCAGCTGGTCGCTGTCAAGAGCGACCCAGTACTTC. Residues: CASSWSLSRATQYF.

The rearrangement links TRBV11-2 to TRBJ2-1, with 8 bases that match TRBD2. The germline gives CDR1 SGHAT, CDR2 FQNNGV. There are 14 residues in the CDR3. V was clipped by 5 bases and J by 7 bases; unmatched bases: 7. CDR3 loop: CASSLGRAGNEQFF. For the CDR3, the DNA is TGTGCCAGCAGCCTCGGGAGGGCGGGGAATGAGCAGTTCTTC.

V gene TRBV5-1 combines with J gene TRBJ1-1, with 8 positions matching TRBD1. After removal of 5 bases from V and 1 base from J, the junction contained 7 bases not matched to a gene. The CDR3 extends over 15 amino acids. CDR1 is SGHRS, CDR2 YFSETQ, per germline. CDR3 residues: CASRIQGARNTEAFF. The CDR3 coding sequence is TGCGCCAGCAGGATCCAGGGGGCGAGGAACACTGAAGCTTTCTTT.

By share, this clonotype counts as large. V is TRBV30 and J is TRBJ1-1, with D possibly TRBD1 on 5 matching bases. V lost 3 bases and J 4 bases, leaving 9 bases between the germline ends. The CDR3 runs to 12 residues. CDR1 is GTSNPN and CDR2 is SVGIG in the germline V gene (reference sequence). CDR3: CAWRPGGTEAFF. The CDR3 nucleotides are TGTGCCTGGAGGCCGGGGGGCACTGAAGCTTTCTTT.

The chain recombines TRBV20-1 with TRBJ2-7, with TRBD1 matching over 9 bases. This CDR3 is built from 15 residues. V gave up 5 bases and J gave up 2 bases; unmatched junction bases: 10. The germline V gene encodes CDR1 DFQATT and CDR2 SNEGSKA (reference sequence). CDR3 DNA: TGCAGTGCTGAGACCCCGGGACAGGGCCCCTACGAGCAGTACTTC. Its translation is CSAETPGQGPYEQYF.

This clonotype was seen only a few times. The CDR3 DNA reads as TGTGCCAGCAGACGCTCAGCGGGAGACGAAGAGACCCAGTACTTC. Residues: CASRRSAGDEETQYF. The chain is built from TRBV7-2 and TRBJ2-5; 8 bases match TRBD2. The CDR3 contains 15 residues. Germline-derived CDR1 and CDR2 are SGHTA and FQGNSA. J was trimmed by 3 bases and V by 6 bases; bases with no gene match: 9.